This record concerns one T cell receptor beta chain sequence. Its specificity is unknown. Expressed TCRB transcripts were sequenced, since all the RNA that had been isolated was reverse transcribed. Clones were sequenced by immunoSEQ multiplex PCR, and TCRdb holds only the in-frame ones, with some missing. Of a few hundred thousand clones listed, roughly 11% are singletons. The data were taken from a study of beta chain features in type 1 diabetes. CD4+ cells of the naive, central memory, regulatory and stem cell-like memory types were sorted via CD45RO/CCR7/CD25/CD127/CD95/CD27. There are 14 residues in the CDR3. Trimming at V came to 9 bases and at J to 6 bases, leaving 10 bases not matched to a gene. Germline V CDR1 and CDR2: MNHNS, SASEGT. Study-level results: Researchers reported that naive, central memory and Treg TCRB repertoires appeared more similar in patients than in healthy donors. Patients and controls would share equally any PCR tilt toward shorter templates. In these data, an HLA type influence on TCRB rearrangement remained unresolved.

The V call is TRBV6-1, the J call TRBJ2-2, with 7 nucleotides matching TRBD1. Sample: central memory CD4+ T cells from blood. The clonotype originates from a man younger than 35 in good health. The CDR3 DNA sequence: TGTGCCAGTGCGCTGACAGGGCAAGCCGGGGAGCTGTTTTTT. Protein product: CASALTGQAGELFF.